These 29 T cell receptor beta chains came from one sample sequenced in a study of T-cell memory formation after mild COVID-19. Each CDR3 protein gets one entry after TCRdb re-called the 5' RACE reads with MiXCR. Of 210,000 or so distinct CDR3 sequences in the sample, more than 25% were seen once. Material: PBMCs or a T cell subset sorted from them (not recorded which). These TCRs come from an adult woman who had mild COVID-19 (a few samples of this study predate the infection). Cell type and time point are not known.

This clonotype appeared a few times. The V and J genes are TRBV3-1 and TRBJ2-7, with 7 bases identical to TRBD2. The CDR3 consists of 15 residues. Losses at the gene ends were 3 bases for V and 5 bases for J; bases not matched to a gene: 10. Germline V gene sequence: CDR1 LGHDT, CDR2 YNNKEL (reference sequence). The CDR3 coding sequence is TGTGCCAGCAGCCAGATCGAGCGGGGCCCCGACGAGCAGTACTTC. This translates into CASSQIERGPDEQYF.

V usage is TRBV3-1 and J usage is TRBJ2-5; D gene unclear. Germline loops: CDR1 LGHDT, CDR2 YNNKEL (reference sequence). This CDR3 is 16 amino acids long. V lost 4 bases, J lost 4 bases, and 19 bases lay in between. As DNA, the CDR3 is TGTGCCAGCAGCCCTGGCGTGGGCCCGGGCGGAGAGACCCAGTACTTC. Translation gives CASSPGVGPGGETQYF.

The chain joins TRBV6-6 to TRBJ2-7, with no clear D. Germline V CDR1 and CDR2: MNHNY, SVGAGI (reference sequence). The germline V and J ends were trimmed by 7 bases and 2 bases, with 9 bases remaining between them. The CDR3 has 12 residues. CDR3 protein: CASTSSAYEQYF. In DNA form, the CDR3 reads TGTGCCAGCACAAGCTCGGCCTACGAGCAGTACTTC.

This clonotype was observed a handful of times. V gene TRBV24-1 combines with J gene TRBJ2-2; either TRBD1 or TRBD2 may supply D (5 bases each). The CDR3 sequence is 15 residues long. Per germline, CDR1 KGHDR and CDR2 SFDVKD. V lost 5 bases and J lost 9, with 18 bases in between. CDR3 amino acids: CATSGPGPTFRELFF. The CDR3 nucleotides are TGTGCCACCAGTGGACCGGGACCAACCTTCCGGGAGCTGTTTTTT.

This sequence joins TRBV9 and TRBJ1-2; TRBD1 agrees at 10 bases. The CDR3 runs 15 residues. The germline V gene encodes CDR1 SGDLS and CDR2 YYNGEE. The V segment lost 3 bases and the J segment 3 bases; nucleotides outside the gene matches: 5. DNA of the CDR3: TGTGCCAGCAGCGCACCAGGGACAGGGGACTATGGCTACACCTTC. Translating gives CASSAPGTGDYGYTF.

J is TRBJ2-7 and V is TRBV6-5; 9 bases fit TRBD1. With 1 base clipped from V and 6 bases from J, the junction kept 7 bases outside the gene matches. CDR1 is MNHEY and CDR2 is SVGAGI in the germline V gene. The CDR3 sequence is 15 residues long. CDR3 sequence reads: CASSYYGTGTTEQYF. The DNA of the CDR3 is TGTGCCAGCAGTTACTATGGGACAGGGACGACCGAGCAGTACTTC.

Only a few counts were recorded for this clonotype. J is TRBJ2-7 and V is TRBV14; tentatively, D is TRBD1 (6 bases). The V gene lost 4 bases and the J gene lost 3 bases, with 10 bases spanning the gap. Germline CDR1 SGHDN, CDR2 FVKESK. The CDR3 contains 13 residues. CDR3 loop: CASSRGPFYEQYF. CDR3 DNA sequence: TGTGCCAGCAGCCGGGGGCCATTCTACGAGCAGTACTTC.

The genes are TRBV12-3 or TRBV12-4 and TRBJ2-7, with 7 bases lining up with TRBD1. This CDR3 is built from 11 residues. With V trimmed by 8 bases and J by 7 bases, 5 bases remained unmatched. CDR3 in DNA: TGTGCCAGCCTTAGGGGGCAGGAGCAGTACTTC. Translating it yields CASLRGQEQYF.

The chain is built from TRBV20-1 and TRBJ2-3; TRBD2 matches 7 bases. The V gene end was trimmed by 6 bases and the J gene end by 1 base; junction bases not matched to a gene: 7. This CDR3 contains 14 residues. Germline V gene sequence: CDR1 DFQATT, CDR2 SNEGSKA (reference sequence). The CDR3 DNA reads TGCAGTGCGGGGCCTAGCGGCCGCACAGATACGCAGTATTTT. As protein: CSAGPSGRTDTQYF.

The chain employs TRBV5-1 and TRBJ2-7; the D is unclear. CDR1 and CDR2 (germline): SGHRS, YFSETQ. This CDR3 has 16 residues. V was trimmed by 0 bases and J by 4 bases, leaving 17 bases between them. The CDR3 coding sequence is TGCGCCAGCAGCTTGGCCGCAGTACAAAACGGGTACGAGCAGTACTTC. It yields the protein CASSLAAVQNGYEQYF.

The V call is TRBV11-3, the J call TRBJ1-1; D gene unclear. This CDR3 contains 15 residues. Germline CDR1 SGHNT, CDR2 YENEEA. V lost 2 bases, J lost 2 bases, and 12 bases lay in between. This CDR3 is CASSLFGFTNTEAFF. CDR3 nucleotides: TGTGCCAGCAGCTTATTCGGTTTTACTAACACTGAAGCTTTCTTT.

The V and J genes are TRBV2 and TRBJ1-2, with TRBD1 matching 7 bases. In germline, CDR1 is SNHLY, CDR2 FYNNEI. V lost 5 bases and J lost 2; bases outside the gene matches: 8. The CDR3 is 15 amino acids. The CDR3 DNA follows: TGTGCCAGCAGTACACAGGGGTTCTCCAACTATGGCTACACCTTC. The encoded protein is CASSTQGFSNYGYTF.

The table lists this clonotype with a few counts. This chain links TRBV29-1 with TRBJ2-1, with TRBD2 as a possible D gene (6 bases). Germline CDR1 reads SQVTM; CDR2 reads ANQGSEA. Trimming took off 1 base at V and 5 bases at J, with 12 bases between the two ends. The CDR3 is made up of 14 amino acids. In DNA form, the CDR3 reads TGCAGCGTTGAAGGTCATTCGGGGGACAATGAGCAGTTCTTC. Its translation is CSVEGHSGDNEQFF.

The chain has TRBV14 and TRBJ2-7; 9 nucleotides line up with TRBD1. With 4 bases clipped from V and 7 bases from J, the junction kept 8 bases outside the gene matches. Per the germline V gene, CDR1 is SGHDN and CDR2 is FVKESK. The CDR3 is made up of 14 amino acids. The CDR3 coding sequence is TGTGCCAGCAGCCTTGGGACAGGGTTGGGGGAGCAGTACTTC. It yields the protein CASSLGTGLGEQYF.

This clonotype has just a few counts. This rearrangement joins TRBV24-1 to TRBJ2-1; 8 nucleotides agree with TRBD2. CDR1 is KGHDR and CDR2 is SFDVKD in the germline V gene. The V gene end was trimmed by 5 bases and the J gene end by 7 bases; junction bases not matched to a gene: 3. The CDR3 length is 13 residues. The CDR3: CATSVTSGNEQFF. CDR3 bases: TGTGCCACCAGTGTTACTAGCGGTAATGAGCAGTTCTTC.

The chain is built from TRBV7-9 and TRBJ2-1; a weak D match, TRBD2 (6 bases). The CDR3 sequence is 17 residues long. V was pared by 5 bases and J by 0 bases, with 17 bases between. The germline V gene has CDR1 SEHNR and CDR2 FQNEAQ (reference sequence). CDR3 DNA: TGTGCCAGCAGCCCCGGAGGGTGGGAGAGCTCCTACAATGAGCAGTTCTTC. It is translated as CASSPGGWESSYNEQFF.

On this clonotype itself: At one end the junction does not follow the germline gene, possibly because of a read error. The genes are TRBV7-7 and TRBJ2-3; 14 nucleotides line up with TRBD2. The CDR3 loop spans 16 amino acids. Germline V lookup: CDR1 SSHAT, CDR2 FNYEAQ (reference sequence). CDR3 nucleotides: TGTGCTAGCAGCTCAGGGACTAGCGGGAGTTGGGATACGCAGTATTTT. It yields the protein CASSSGTSGSWDTQYF.

This chain uses TRBV5-1 with TRBJ2-2; TRBD2 aligns across 11 bases. The V and J ends lost 1 base and 7 bases, in that order; junction bases with no gene match: 3. Germline V gene data show CDR1 as SGHRS and CDR2 as YFSETQ. CDR3 length equals 15 residues. CDR3: CASSLTSGSNGELFF. CDR3 sequence (DNA): TGCGCCAGCAGCTTGACTAGCGGGAGTAACGGGGAGCTGTTTTTT.

This clonotype occurred a few times. The V call is TRBV7-9, the J call TRBJ1-1; 12 bases map to TRBD1. The V segment lost 6 bases and the J segment 11 bases; nucleotides outside the gene matches: 10. The CDR3 is made up of 14 amino acids. Germline lookup yields CDR1 SEHNR and CDR2 FQNEAQ (reference sequence). CDR3 DNA: TGTGCCAGCAGAAGGGGACAGGGGGCGCTGACCGCTTTCTTT. Residues: CASRRGQGALTAFF.

This clonotype was seen repeatedly, ten times or more. The chain couples TRBV5-1 to TRBJ2-1, with 7 bases lining up with TRBD1. V shed 4 bases and J 0 bases; nucleotides not matched to a gene: 4. CDR1 is SGHRS, CDR2 YFSETQ, per germline. This CDR3 is built from 15 residues. In nucleotides, the CDR3 is TGCGCCAGCAGCCGGGACAGAGGCTCCTACAATGAGCAGTTCTTC. Residues: CASSRDRGSYNEQFF.

The V call is TRBV4-1, the J call TRBJ2-3, with 16 bases fitting TRBD2. The J segment lost 6 bases and the V segment lost 3 bases, leaving 3 bases of the junction unmatched. Germline V gene data show CDR1 as MGHRA and CDR2 as YSYEKL. The CDR3 runs 16 residues. The CDR3 nucleotides are TGCGCCAGCAGCCAGGGACTAGCGGGGGGGCCTGATACGCAGTATTTT. This codes for CASSQGLAGGPDTQYF.

Regarding this clonotype: A read error may produce the germline difference seen at one junction end. The gene calls are TRBV12-3 or TRBV12-4 and TRBJ2-3; D may match TRBD1 or TRBD2 (6 bases each). The length of the CDR3 is 17 residues. The chain's CDR3 is CASILGWGAPNTDTQYF. In DNA form, the CDR3 reads TGTGCCAGCATTTTAGGATGGGGGGCCCCTAACACAGATACGCAGTATTTT.

The chain joins TRBV7-9 to TRBJ2-5, with a possible D match to TRBD2 (6 bases). Germline CDR1 reads SEHNR; CDR2 reads FQNEAQ (reference sequence). There are 15 residues in the CDR3. The V and J ends lost 5 bases and 4 bases respectively, with 17 bases between them. The CDR3 is CASSLTGSAGETQYF. CDR3 bases: TGTGCCAGCAGCCTTACGGGATCAGCGGGAGAGACCCAGTACTTC.

This sequence joins TRBV20-1 and TRBJ2-5, with a weak D call TRBD1 (6 bases). The V and J ends lost 5 bases and 2 bases respectively, with 12 bases between them. This CDR3 has 13 residues. CDR1 and CDR2 (germline): DFQATT, SNEGSKA (reference sequence). The CDR3 DNA follows: TGCAGTGCTGCCACCAGGGGACAAGAGACCCAGTACTTC. Amino acids: CSAATRGQETQYF.

The genes are TRBV6-2 or TRBV6-3 and TRBJ2-2, with D tentatively TRBD1 (5 bases). The CDR3 has 15 amino acids. Between the trimmed V and J ends, which lost 0 bases and 2 bases, there was a span of 7 bases. Germline CDR1 is MNHEY and CDR2 is SVGEGT. This CDR3 reads CASSYSWTNTGELFF. The DNA for the CDR3 is TGTGCCAGCAGTTACTCGTGGACAAACACCGGGGAGCTGTTTTTT.

The chain links TRBV6-2 or TRBV6-3 to TRBJ2-7, with 7 bases that match TRBD1. Germline V gene data show CDR1 as MNHEY and CDR2 as SVGEGT. The ends lost 7 bases at V and 0 bases at J; junction bases unmatched: 9. CDR3 length: 15 amino acids. CDR3 sequence: CASTNVPGGSYEQYF. CDR3 in DNA: TGTGCCAGCACCAATGTGCCAGGGGGCTCCTACGAGCAGTACTTC.

Only a few counts were recorded for this clonotype. V usage is TRBV20-1 and J usage is TRBJ1-5, with 7 bases fitting TRBD1. The V gene's germline CDR1 is DFQATT and CDR2 SNEGSKA (reference sequence). The CDR3 has 15 residues. The ends lost 0 bases at V and 4 bases at J; junction bases unmatched: 6. CDR3 amino acids: CSARDPRTGNQPQHF. The CDR3 DNA is TGCAGTGCTAGAGACCCGAGGACAGGTAATCAGCCCCAGCATTTT.

The chain has TRBV13 and TRBJ2-1, with 10 nucleotides matching TRBD2. This CDR3 is built from 15 residues. Germline CDR1 and CDR2: PRHDT and FYEKMQ (reference sequence). V was pared by 5 bases and J by 7 bases, with 8 bases of the junction left unmatched. CDR3 nucleotide sequence: TGTGCCAGCAGCCGTGGGACTAGCGCTTTGAATGAGCAGTTCTTC. Encoded protein: CASSRGTSALNEQFF.

This clonotype turned up a few times. The chain has TRBV20-1 and TRBJ2-7; 7 bases fit TRBD2. The CDR3 length is 15 residues. Germline CDR1 and CDR2: DFQATT and SNEGSKA (reference sequence). Trimming cost V 0 bases and J 6 bases; bases outside gene matches: 11. CDR3 amino acids: CSARDDTSARGEQYF. The CDR3 DNA reads as TGCAGTGCTAGAGATGACACTAGCGCTAGGGGCGAGCAGTACTTC.